This T cell receptor (beta chain) emerged from a study of molecular identifiers for immune sequencing clone quantification. Overall study results and limits: Clones above 20 RNA copies held over 98% of effector molecules, under 1% in naive cells.

Based on a CD8+CD4-CCR7+CD45RA+ profile, naive CD8 T cells were sorted. On this clonotype: Its antigen is currently unknown. This sequence may be a read error, since a much larger clone differs from it by one base. No conserved phenylalanine or tryptophan ends this CDR3, so it is likely a read error.

Making the bulk TCR libraries relied on previously described methods and listed TCR primers. In TCRdb, the PCR reads were re-called with MiXCR into one record per CDR3 protein. The sample has around 470,000 distinct CDR3 sequences; roughly 26% are singletons. Germline V lookup: CDR1 SNHLY, CDR2 FYNNEI. Trimming shortened V by 8 bases and J by 1 base, and 16 bases separated the two germline ends. CDR3 size: 15 residues. This chain links TRBV2 with TRBJ2-3; perhaps D is TRBD1 or TRBD2 (5 bases each). The material sequenced was naive CD8+ T cells from blood, with Jurkat cell RNA spiked in. Subset: FACS-sorted CD8+CD4-CCR7+CD45RA+ naive T cells. The sequence came from a human donor in good health. Some libraries in this study had Jurkat cell RNA spiked in. CDR3 nucleotides: TGTGCCAGCGGAGGATTCCGGGACGGCACAGATACGCAGTATTCT. Amino acid sequence: CASGGFRDGTDTQYS.